This passage covers 9 T cell receptor beta chains from one sample sequenced in a study of cytomegalovirus exposure and HLA in healthy donors. PCR primers comprised 60 Vbeta and 13 Jbeta primers. The table came from immunoSEQ multiplex PCR; TCRdb's copy has only in-frame clones and leaves some out. Among over 100,000 clones listed, approximately 87% were seen once. The sequenced sample consisted of PBMCs. The receptors stem from a man aged 35 to 55 in good health and CMV-seronegative.

This clone was recorded a few times. This chain links TRBV18 with TRBJ2-1, with 10 bases lining up with TRBD2. The length of the CDR3 is 15 residues. Trimming removed 6 bases from V and 3 bases from J; junction bases left unmatched: 5. Germline V lookup: CDR1 KGHSH, CDR2 LQKENI. The CDR3 bases are TGTGCCAGCTCGCCTCTAGCGGGAGTCTACAATGAGCAGTTCTTC. Translated, it gives CASSPLAGVYNEQFF.

The V and J genes are TRBV6-4 and TRBJ1-2; no firm D call. The ends were cut back, 4 bases at V and 4 bases at J, with 10 bases in the middle. The germline V gene has CDR1 MRHNA and CDR2 SNTAGT. The CDR3 contains 13 residues. In DNA, the CDR3 is TGTGCCAGCAGTGTAGTTCCCTTCTATGGCTACACCTTC. Its protein is CASSVVPFYGYTF.

The chain links TRBV6-5 to TRBJ1-2; D is possibly TRBD1 (5 bases). Germline V gene lookup returns CDR1 MNHEY and CDR2 SVGAGI. V was trimmed by 3 bases and J by 4 bases, leaving 9 bases between them. The CDR3 is 13 amino acids. CDR3: CASSYLQGYGYTF. The CDR3 DNA is TGTGCCAGCAGTTATCTCCAGGGCTATGGCTACACCTTC.

In this sample, this clone turned up a few times. V gene TRBV2 combines with J gene TRBJ1-3; 8 bases match TRBD1. The CDR3 is 13 residues long. In germline, CDR1 is SNHLY, CDR2 FYNNEI. With 6 bases clipped from V and 4 bases from J, the junction kept 2 bases outside the gene matches. For the CDR3, the DNA is TGTGCCAGCAGCCGGGACAGGGGAAACACCATATATTTT. It codes for CASSRDRGNTIYF.

The V gene is TRBV7-9, the J gene TRBJ2-3; weak D call: TRBD1 (7 bases). There are 18 residues in the CDR3. Germline V lookup: CDR1 SEHNR, CDR2 FQNEAQ (reference sequence). Deletions cut 0 bases from V and 4 bases from J, with 20 bases between. CDR3 protein: CASSLAIGGGISADTQYF. Here the CDR3 DNA reads TGTGCCAGCAGCTTAGCTATTGGAGGGGGCATTTCGGCAGATACGCAGTATTTT.

The chain combines TRBV11-2 with TRBJ1-2; TRBD1 matches 7 bases. The J segment lost 6 bases and the V segment lost 5 bases, leaving 9 bases of the junction unmatched. The length of the CDR3 is 14 residues. Germline CDR1 SGHAT, CDR2 FQNNGV. The DNA for the CDR3 is TGTGCCAGCAGCCCGACCGACAGGGCGAATGGCTACACCTTC. It yields the protein CASSPTDRANGYTF.

The V gene is TRBV30, the J gene TRBJ1-4, with a possible D match to TRBD1 (6 bases). V lost 4 bases to trimming and J lost 8 bases, with 11 bases between them. There are 12 residues in the CDR3. Germline V gene sequence: CDR1 GTSNPN, CDR2 SVGIG (reference sequence). The CDR3 DNA reads as TGTGCCTGGAACAGGGACGGGGAAAAACTGTTTTTT. Encoded protein: CAWNRDGEKLFF.

J is TRBJ2-3 and V is TRBV15, with 7 nucleotides matching TRBD2. Germline-derived CDR1 and CDR2 are LNHNV and YYDKDF (reference sequence). Germline trimming cut 0 bases from V and 4 bases from J; bases unmatched to any gene: 7. The CDR3 has 16 amino acids. The CDR3 DNA sequence: TGTGCCACCAGCAGAGATTACGGGGGGAGGTCAGATACGCAGTATTTT. Amino acids: CATSRDYGGRSDTQYF. Drawing the rest from reference TRBV15 and TRBJ2-3, the complete variable domain is DAMVIQNPRYQVTQFGKPVTLSCSQTLNHNVMYWYQQKSSQAPKLLFHYYDKDFNNEADTPDNFQSRRPNTSFCFLDIRSPGLGDTAMYLCATSRDYGGRSDTQYFGPGTRLTVL.

To note about this clone: Other DNA sequences in the sample encode the same CDR3. The chain has TRBV7-2 and TRBJ1-2, with 7 nucleotides matching TRBD1. CDR1 is SGHTA and CDR2 is FQGNSA in the germline V gene. V trimming: 5 bases; J trimming: 8 bases; junction bases outside the gene matches: 14. The CDR3 is 15 residues long. For the CDR3, the DNA is TGTGCCAGCAGCCAGGATACAGGGGATTGGGGAGGCTACACCTTC. Its protein is CASSQDTGDWGGYTF. The full variable domain, completed using reference TRBV7-2 and TRBJ1-2, is GAGVSQSPSNKVTEKGKDVELRCDPISGHTALYWYRQSLGQGLEFLIYFQGNSAPDKSGLPSDRFSAERTGGSVSTLTIQRTQQEDSAVYLCASSQDTGDWGGYTFGSGTRLTVV.